This T cell receptor (beta chain) derives from a study of blood T cells in healthy people across ages. Study-wide results and limits: Long-lived donors had more naive CD4+ cells and higher diversity than aged donors.

The CDR3 has 13 residues. V dropped 0 bases and J dropped 8 bases, with 11 bases sitting between them. Germline CDR1 and CDR2: SGHRS and YFSETQ. Remarks on this clonotype: Its antigen remains unidentified.

Alongside a J-beta primer mix, a sample-barcoded 5' primer served in a second PCR lasting 7 to 11 cycles. MiXCR was run by TCRdb on the 5' RACE reads, yielding one entry per CDR3 protein. The sample has 550,000 to 600,000 distinct CDR3 sequences, approximately 25% seen once. Ranging in age from about 6 to 100, the donors were healthy Caucasian individuals from Russia. Ten milliliters of peripheral blood were drawn from each donor. Per sample, extraction of total RNA gave at least 6 micrograms in every case. The material sequenced was blood. The chain is built from TRBV5-1 and TRBJ1-2; possible D gene TRBD1, 5 bases. The receptor was isolated from a woman in her 70s in good health. The chain's CDR3 is CASSLERGRGYTF. The CDR3 coding sequence is TGCGCCAGCAGCTTGGAGAGGGGACGAGGCTACACCTTC.